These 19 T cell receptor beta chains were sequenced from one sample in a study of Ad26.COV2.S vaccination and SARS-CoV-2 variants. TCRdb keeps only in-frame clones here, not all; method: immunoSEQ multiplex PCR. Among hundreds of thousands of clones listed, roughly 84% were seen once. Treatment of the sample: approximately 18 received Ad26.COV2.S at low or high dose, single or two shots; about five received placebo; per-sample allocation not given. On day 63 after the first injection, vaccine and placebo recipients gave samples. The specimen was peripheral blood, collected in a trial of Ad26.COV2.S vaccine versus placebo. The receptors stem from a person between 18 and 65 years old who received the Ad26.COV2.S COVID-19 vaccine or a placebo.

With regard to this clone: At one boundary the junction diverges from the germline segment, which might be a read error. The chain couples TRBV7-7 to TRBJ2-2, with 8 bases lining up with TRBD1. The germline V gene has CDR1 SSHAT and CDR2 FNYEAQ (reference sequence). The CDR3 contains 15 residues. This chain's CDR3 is CASSSGQGYTGELFF. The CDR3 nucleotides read TGTGCTAGCAGCTCCGGACAGGGTTACACCGGGGAGCTGTTTTTT.

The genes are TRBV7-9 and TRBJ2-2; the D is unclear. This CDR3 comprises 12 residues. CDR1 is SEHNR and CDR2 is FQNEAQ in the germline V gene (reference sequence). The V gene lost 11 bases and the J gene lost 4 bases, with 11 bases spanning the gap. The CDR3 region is CAGNTATGELFF. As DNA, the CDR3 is TGTGCCGGAAATACAGCCACCGGGGAGCTGTTTTTT.

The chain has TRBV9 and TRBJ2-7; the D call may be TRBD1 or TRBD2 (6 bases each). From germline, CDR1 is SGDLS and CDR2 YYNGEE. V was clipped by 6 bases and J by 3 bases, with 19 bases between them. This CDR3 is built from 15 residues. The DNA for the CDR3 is TGTGCCAGCAACCCTAAGGTGGGGGGACACTACGAGCAGTACTTC. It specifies CASNPKVGGHYEQYF.

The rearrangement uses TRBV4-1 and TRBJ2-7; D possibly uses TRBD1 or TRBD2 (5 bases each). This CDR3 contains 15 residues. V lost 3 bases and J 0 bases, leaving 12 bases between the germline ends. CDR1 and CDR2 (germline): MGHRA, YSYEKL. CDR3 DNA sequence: TGCGCCAGCAGCCACCGGGACGCCAGCTCCTACGAGCAGTACTTC. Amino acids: CASSHRDASSYEQYF.

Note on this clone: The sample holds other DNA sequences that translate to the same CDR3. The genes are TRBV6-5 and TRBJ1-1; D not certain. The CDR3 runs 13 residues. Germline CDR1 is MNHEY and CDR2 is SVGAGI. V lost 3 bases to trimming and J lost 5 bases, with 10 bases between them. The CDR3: CASSYGRGTEAFF. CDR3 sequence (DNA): TGTGCCAGCAGTTATGGCCGAGGGACTGAAGCTTTCTTT.

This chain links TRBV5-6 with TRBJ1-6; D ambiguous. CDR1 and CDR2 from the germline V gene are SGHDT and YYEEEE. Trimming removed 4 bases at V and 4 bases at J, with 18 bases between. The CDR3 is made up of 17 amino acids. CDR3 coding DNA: TGTGCCAGCAGCCCTATGACGGGGTCGACGTATAATTCACCCCTCCACTTT. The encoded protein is CASSPMTGSTYNSPLHF.

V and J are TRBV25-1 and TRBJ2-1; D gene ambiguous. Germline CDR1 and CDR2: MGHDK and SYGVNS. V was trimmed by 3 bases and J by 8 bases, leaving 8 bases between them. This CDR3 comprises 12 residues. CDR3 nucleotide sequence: TGTGCCAGCAGTGATGGTCCGGATGAGCAGTTCTTC. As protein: CASSDGPDEQFF.

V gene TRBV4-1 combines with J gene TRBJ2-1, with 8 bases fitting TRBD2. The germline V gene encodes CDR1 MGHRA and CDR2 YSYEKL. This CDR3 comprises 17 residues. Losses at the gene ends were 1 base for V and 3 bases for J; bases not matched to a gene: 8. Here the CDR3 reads CASSQVQGGGNYNEQFF. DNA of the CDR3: TGCGCCAGCAGCCAAGTCCAAGGCGGGGGGAACTACAATGAGCAGTTCTTC.

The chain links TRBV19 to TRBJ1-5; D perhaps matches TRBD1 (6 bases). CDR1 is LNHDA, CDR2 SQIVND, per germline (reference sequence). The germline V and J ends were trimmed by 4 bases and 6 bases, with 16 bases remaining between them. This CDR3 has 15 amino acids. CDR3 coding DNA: TGTGCCAGTAGTACCCACACGGCAGGGGCTCAGCCCCAGCATTTT. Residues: CASSTHTAGAQPQHF.

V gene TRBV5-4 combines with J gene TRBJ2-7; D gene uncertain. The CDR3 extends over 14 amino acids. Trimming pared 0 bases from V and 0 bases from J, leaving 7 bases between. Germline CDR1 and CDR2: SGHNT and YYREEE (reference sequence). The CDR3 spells CASSLGPTSYEQYF. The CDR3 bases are TGTGCCAGCAGCTTGGGGCCGACCTCCTACGAGCAGTACTTC.

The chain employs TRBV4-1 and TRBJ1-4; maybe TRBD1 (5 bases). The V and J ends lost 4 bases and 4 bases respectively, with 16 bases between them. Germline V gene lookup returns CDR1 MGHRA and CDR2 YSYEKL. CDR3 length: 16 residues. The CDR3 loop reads CASSLTTGQGNEKLFF. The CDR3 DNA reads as TGCGCCAGCAGCCTTACTACGGGGCAGGGTAATGAAAAACTGTTTTTT.

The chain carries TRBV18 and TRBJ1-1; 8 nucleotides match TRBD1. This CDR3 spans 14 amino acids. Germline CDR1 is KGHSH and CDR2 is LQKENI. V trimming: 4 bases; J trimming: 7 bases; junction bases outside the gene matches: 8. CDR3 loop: CASSLLTGAVEAFF. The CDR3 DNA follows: TGTGCCAGCTCACTCTTGACAGGGGCCGTTGAAGCTTTCTTT.

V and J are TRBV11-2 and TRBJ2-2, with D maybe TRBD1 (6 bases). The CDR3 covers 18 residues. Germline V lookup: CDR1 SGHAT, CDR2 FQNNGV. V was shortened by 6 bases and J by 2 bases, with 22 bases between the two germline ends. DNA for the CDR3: TGTGCCAGCAGTCCTACAAGAGTCGGGACACCAAACACCGGGGAGCTGTTTTTT. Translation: CASSPTRVGTPNTGELFF.

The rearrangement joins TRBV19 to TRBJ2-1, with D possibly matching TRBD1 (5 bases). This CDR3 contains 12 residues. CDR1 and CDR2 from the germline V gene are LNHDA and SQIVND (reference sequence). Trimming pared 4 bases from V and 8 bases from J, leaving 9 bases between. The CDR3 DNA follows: TGTGCCAGTAGTACCAGGGTAGATGAGCAGTTCTTC. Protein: CASSTRVDEQFF.

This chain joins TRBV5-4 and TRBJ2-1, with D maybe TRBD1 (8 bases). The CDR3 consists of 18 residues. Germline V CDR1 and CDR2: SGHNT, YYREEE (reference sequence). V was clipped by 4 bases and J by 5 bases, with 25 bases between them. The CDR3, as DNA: TGTGCCAGCAGCCAGGTGGGACAGGTTCCCGGGGGGAACAATGAGCAGTTCTTC. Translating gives CASSQVGQVPGGNNEQFF. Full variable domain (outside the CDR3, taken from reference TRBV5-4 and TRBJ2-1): ETGVTQSPTHLIKTRGQQVTLRCSSQSGHNTVSWYQQALGQGPQFIFQYYREEENGRGNFPPRFSGLQFPNYSSELNVNALELDDSALYLCASSQVGQVPGGNNEQFFGPGTRLTVL.

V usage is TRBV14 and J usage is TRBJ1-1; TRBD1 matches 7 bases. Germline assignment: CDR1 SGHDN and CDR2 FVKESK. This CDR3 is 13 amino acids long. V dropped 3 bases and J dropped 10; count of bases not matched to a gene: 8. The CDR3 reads CASSQLPGGIAFF. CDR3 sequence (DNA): TGTGCCAGCAGCCAGCTTCCAGGGGGTATAGCTTTCTTT.

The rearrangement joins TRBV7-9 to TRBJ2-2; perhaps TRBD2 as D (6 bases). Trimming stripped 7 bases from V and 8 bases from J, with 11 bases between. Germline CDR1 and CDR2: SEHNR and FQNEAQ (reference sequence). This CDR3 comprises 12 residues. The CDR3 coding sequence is TGTGCCAGCATCGGAGCGGGTGGGGAGCTGTTTTTT. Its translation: CASIGAGGELFF.

The DNA of the CDR3 is TGTGCCAGCAGTGAAACTGAGACCCAGTACTTC. Translated: CASSETETQYF. V usage is TRBV6-1 and J usage is TRBJ2-5; D gene uncertain. CDR1 and CDR2 from the germline V gene are MNHNS and SASEGT. This CDR3 has 11 residues. Trimming cost V 2 bases and J 5 bases, with 3 bases left between them.

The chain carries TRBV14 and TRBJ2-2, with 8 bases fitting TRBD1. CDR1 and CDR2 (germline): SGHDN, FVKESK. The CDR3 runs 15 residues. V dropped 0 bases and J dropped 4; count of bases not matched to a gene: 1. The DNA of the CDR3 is TGTGCCAGCAGCCAAGACGGACAGGGCACCGGGGAGCTGTTTTTT. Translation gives CASSQDGQGTGELFF.